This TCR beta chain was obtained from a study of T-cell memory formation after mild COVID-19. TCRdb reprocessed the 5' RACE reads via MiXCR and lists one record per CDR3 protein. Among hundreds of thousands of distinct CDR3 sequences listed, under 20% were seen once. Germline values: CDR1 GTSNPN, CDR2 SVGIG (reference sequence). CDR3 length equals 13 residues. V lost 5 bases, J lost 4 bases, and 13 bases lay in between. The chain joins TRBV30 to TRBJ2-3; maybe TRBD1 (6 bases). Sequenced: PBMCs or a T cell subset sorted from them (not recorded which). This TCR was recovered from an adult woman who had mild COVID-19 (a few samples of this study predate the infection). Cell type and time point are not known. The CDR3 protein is CAWGVQGSDTQYF. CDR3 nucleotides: TGTGCCTGGGGAGTACAGGGTTCAGATACGCAGTATTTT.